What follows are 9 T cell receptor beta chains derived from one specimen sequenced in a study of CD8+CD57+ T cells in acquired aplastic anemia listed by TCRdb under 2018. The patients picked for sequencing were ones in whom flow cytometry had shown an expansion of CD8+CD57+ cells. The instrument was an Illumina HiSeq 2000. Profiling of TCR beta VDJ combinations and CDR3 sequences used genomic DNA as the template. TCRdb reprocessed the public reads (quality trimming at Q25 with fastp, clone calling with MiXCR) and kept in-frame beta chains. For every CDR3 protein sequence, its rows merge into one entry that carries the most common genes and DNA. Here the sample has about 290,000 distinct CDR3 sequences; approximately 58% occur a single time. 1% to 1.5% of the sample is held by the ten biggest clonotypes. Sequencing was carried out using sorted CD4+, CD8+, or CD8+CD57+ T cells (not recorded which) from PBMCs. The receptors come from a human donor with aplastic anemia.

The J gene is TRBJ1-1, the V gene TRBV19; TRBD1 matches at 8 bases. V lost 10 bases to trimming and J lost 7 bases; unmatched junction nucleotides: 11. This CDR3 is built from 13 residues. Germline assignment: CDR1 LNHDA and CDR2 SQIVND (reference sequence). The CDR3 spells CATNRAGGNEAFF. In nucleotides, the CDR3 is TGTGCCACCAACCGGGCAGGGGGCAATGAAGCTTTCTTT.

This chain connects TRBV15 to TRBJ2-2, with D uncertain. The germline V gene encodes CDR1 LNHNV and CDR2 YYDKDF (reference sequence). The CDR3 consists of 15 residues. V dropped 1 base and J dropped 5 bases, with 11 bases sitting between them. The CDR3 DNA reads as TGTGCCACCAGCAGAGGATTTGAGGTTACCGGGGAGCTGTTTTTT. Translation: CATSRGFEVTGELFF.

The rearrangement uses TRBV25-1 and TRBJ2-7, with 7 bases that match TRBD1. TRBJ2-1 matches the DNA end more closely, so the J call is doubtful. CDR1 and CDR2 (germline): MGHDK, SYGVNS. This CDR3 comprises 14 residues. CDR3 in amino acids: CASAPGGSYNEQFF. The CDR3 DNA reads TGTGCCAGCGCGCCAGGGGGCTCCTACAATGAGCAGTTCTTC.

Turning to this clonotype: At one boundary the junction diverges from the germline segment, which might be a read error. The chain links TRBV29-1 to TRBJ2-2; 8 bases map to TRBD1. The CDR3 contains 13 residues. Germline lookup yields CDR1 SQVTM and CDR2 ANQGSEA. The CDR3 here is CSVGQGATGGLFF. CDR3 bases: TGCAGCGTTGGCCAGGGGGCTACCGGGGGGCTGTTTTTT.

In its sample, this clonotype was seen many times. The chain couples TRBV3-1 to TRBJ1-3, with no clear D. V lost 4 bases and J lost 4, with 14 bases in between. The germline V gene encodes CDR1 LGHDT and CDR2 YNNKEL (reference sequence). The CDR3 covers 15 residues. DNA for the CDR3: TGTGCCAGCAGCCCCAGTGTAGGGAAAGGAAACACCATATATTTT. As protein: CASSPSVGKGNTIYF.

This clonotype has more than one count but fewer than ten. The rearrangement joins TRBV7-8 to TRBJ2-1; TRBD2 is a possible D gene (6 bases). Germline assignment: CDR1 SGHVS and CDR2 FQNEAQ. The CDR3 consists of 14 residues. Trimming left V 5 bases short and J 4 bases short, with 12 bases between. The CDR3 coding sequence is TGTGCCAGCAGCGACCGGGACTTGTACAATGAGCAGTTCTTC. Encoded protein: CASSDRDLYNEQFF.

This clonotype was detected many times. The gene calls are TRBV5-1 and TRBJ2-1; TRBD2 matches at 7 bases. Germline V gives CDR1 SGHRS, CDR2 YFSETQ. The CDR3 runs to 16 residues. The V gene end was trimmed by 2 bases and the J gene end by 1 base; junction bases not matched to a gene: 6. DNA for the CDR3: TGCGCCAGCAGCTTAGCCCTAGCGGCGTCCTACAATGAGCAGTTCTTC. Protein product: CASSLALAASYNEQFF.

A note on this clonotype: One end of the junction fails to match germline, which may point to a read error. The gene calls are TRBV20-1 and TRBJ2-3; D perhaps matches TRBD2 (6 bases). Germline V gene lookup returns CDR1 DFQATT and CDR2 SNEGSKA (reference sequence). The CDR3 is 14 residues long. The DNA of the CDR3 is TGCAGTGCTCCTTTTTCGGGAGACACAGACACGCAGTATTTT. Translated, it gives CSAPFSGDTDTQYF.

This chain uses TRBV10-1 with TRBJ1-1, with D hard to call. CDR1 WNHNN and CDR2 SYGVQD come from the germline V gene (reference sequence). Trimming pared 3 bases from V and 7 bases from J, leaving 15 bases between. CDR3 size: 14 residues. The CDR3 DNA follows: TGCGCCAGCAGTGATACCACGACATGGGATGAAGCTTTCTTT. Amino acid sequence: CASSDTTTWDEAFF.